This T cell receptor beta chain was found in a study of neurological immune-mediated disorders. Study context: Multiple sclerosis patients numbered roughly 35, of whom approximately 31 were relapsing-remitting and 3 secondary progressive. Notes on the study in general: TCR-beta repertoires seemed private in all groups, with no expanded CDR3 amino acid sequences shared.

This clonotype was seen many times. Its specificity is unknown. TCRdb ran MiXCR on the 5' RACE reads and lists one entry per CDR3 protein. Of 46,000 or so distinct CDR3 sequences in the sample, just under 4.5% are singletons; the top ten hold roughly 6%. Trimming left V 4 bases short and J 4 bases short, with 17 bases between. CDR3 length: 15 residues. In germline, CDR1 is SGHRS, CDR2 YFSETQ. This TCR was recovered from a woman between 55 and 75 years old with multiple sclerosis. The chain recombines TRBV5-1 with TRBJ2-5, with a possible D match to TRBD1 (6 bases). The sequenced sample consisted of PBMCs. In nucleotides, the CDR3 is TGCGCCAGCAGCGGGACACCATCAGGTGGAGAGACCCAGTACTTC. Its translation: CASSGTPSGGETQYF.